Presented here are 15 T cell receptor beta chains from one specimen sequenced in a study of blood T cell repertoires in COVID-19. Repertoires were generated with immunoSEQ multiplex PCR, while TCRdb's copy carries only in-frame clones and drops some. The data hold hundreds of thousands of clones, with about 87% observed a single time. The specimen was PBMCs or T cells enriched from blood (not recorded which). The receptors here all came from a woman aged 45-60 years who had recovered from COVID-19.

The chain recombines TRBV5-1 with TRBJ2-7; possibly TRBD1 for D (6 bases). This CDR3 has 16 amino acids. V was shortened by 3 bases and J by 5 bases, with 21 bases between the two germline ends. Per the germline V gene, CDR1 is SGHRS and CDR2 is YFSETQ. This CDR3 is CASSWYRENLPDEQYF. The DNA for the CDR3 is TGCGCCAGCAGCTGGTACAGGGAAAACCTCCCGGACGAGCAGTACTTC.

The chain carries TRBV24-1 and TRBJ1-5, with 9 nucleotides matching TRBD1. The ends lost 3 bases at V and 6 bases at J; junction bases unmatched: 5. Per the germline V gene, CDR1 is KGHDR and CDR2 is SFDVKD. The CDR3 is made up of 15 amino acids. Written as DNA, the CDR3 is TGTGCCACCAGTGATCCCACAGGGGGCAGTCAGCCCCAGCATTTT. Its translation is CATSDPTGGSQPQHF.

The V gene is TRBV4-3, the J gene TRBJ2-1; TRBD2 matches at 7 bases. The V gene's germline CDR1 is LGHNA and CDR2 YSLEER. V trimming: 8 bases; J trimming: 7 bases; junction bases outside the gene matches: 8. This CDR3 comprises 13 residues. CDR3 nucleotide sequence: TGCGCCAGCTGGCCTGGGAGGGGTAATGAGCAGTTCTTC. Protein product: CASWPGRGNEQFF.

Regarding this clone: Other DNA sequences within the sample encode an identical CDR3. V usage is TRBV7-2 and J usage is TRBJ1-5, with 7 bases that match TRBD1. Trimming at V came to 5 bases and at J to 0 bases, leaving 4 bases not matched to a gene. Germline lookup yields CDR1 SGHTA and CDR2 FQGNSA. CDR3 length: 15 residues. CDR3 residues: CASSLQGYSNQPQHF. In DNA form, the CDR3 reads TGTGCCAGCAGCCTACAGGGGTATAGCAATCAGCCCCAGCATTTT.

The CDR3 reads CASSIVWTGIEQFF. DNA of the CDR3: TGTGCCAGTAGTATAGTTTGGACGGGGATCGAGCAGTTCTTC. The chain combines TRBV19 with TRBJ2-1; tentatively, D is TRBD2 (5 bases). Germline V gene sequence: CDR1 LNHDA, CDR2 SQIVND (reference sequence). This CDR3 has 14 amino acids. V was trimmed by 1 base and J by 10 bases, leaving 14 bases between them.

The chain joins TRBV27 to TRBJ2-1; no reliable D call. The germline gives CDR1 MNHEY, CDR2 SMNVEV (reference sequence). Trimming removed 0 bases at V and 0 bases at J, with 9 bases between. The CDR3 has 16 residues. CDR3 amino acids: CASSLSHSSSYNEQFF. CDR3 sequence (DNA): TGTGCCAGCAGTTTATCCCACAGCAGCTCCTACAATGAGCAGTTCTTC.

The chain employs TRBV15 and TRBJ1-1; no firm D call. The germline V gene encodes CDR1 LNHNV and CDR2 YYDKDF (reference sequence). The CDR3 extends over 15 amino acids. V lost 3 bases, J lost 4 bases, and 15 bases lay in between. The CDR3 here is CATSSLRGGSTEAFF. As DNA, the CDR3 is TGTGCCACCAGCAGCCTCAGAGGTGGGAGCACTGAAGCTTTCTTT.

V usage is TRBV28 and J usage is TRBJ1-3; TRBD1 is a possible D gene (6 bases). Per germline, CDR1 MDHEN and CDR2 SYDVKM. The CDR3 runs to 15 residues. Trimming removed 6 bases at V and 0 bases at J, with 12 bases between. Here the CDR3 DNA reads TGTGCCAGCAGCCCGACAGGCCGCTCTGGAAACACCATATATTTT. It translates to CASSPTGRSGNTIYF.

The rearrangement uses TRBV29-1 and TRBJ2-3, with 8 positions matching TRBD1. J was trimmed by 6 bases and V by 3 bases; bases with no gene match: 5. Germline-derived CDR1 and CDR2 are SQVTM and ANQGSEA. There are 13 residues in the CDR3. As DNA, the CDR3 is TGCAGCGTTGATGTTACAGGGGGTGATACGCAGTATTTT. It codes for CSVDVTGGDTQYF.

The chain combines TRBV30 with TRBJ1-6; possible D gene TRBD1, 5 bases. Germline V gene data show CDR1 as GTSNPN and CDR2 as SVGIG (reference sequence). The length of the CDR3 is 13 residues. V lost 3 bases to trimming and J lost 9 bases, with 12 bases between them. In DNA, the CDR3 is TGTGCCTGGAGGGACACGGGGGGTTCACCCCTCCACTTT. Protein: CAWRDTGGSPLHF.

The chain has TRBV5-1 and TRBJ1-2; the match to TRBD1 covers 10 bases. The CDR3 totals 16 residues. The germline V gene encodes CDR1 SGHRS and CDR2 YFSETQ. The trim removed 0 bases at V and 3 bases at J, leaving 5 bases unmatched. The CDR3, as DNA: TGCGCCAGCAGCTTGGGCGGGACAGGGGATTACTATGGCTACACCTTC. This codes for CASSLGGTGDYYGYTF.

This clone has just a few counts. The gene calls are TRBV4-1 and TRBJ1-5; TRBD1 might be the D (6 bases). The ends were cut back, 2 bases at V and 2 bases at J, with 10 bases in the middle. Germline loops: CDR1 MGHRA, CDR2 YSYEKL. The CDR3 covers 15 residues. The CDR3 loop is CASSQQGQGNQPQHF. Written as DNA, the CDR3 is TGCGCCAGCAGCCAACAGGGGCAGGGCAATCAGCCCCAGCATTTT.

The rearrangement links TRBV7-2 to TRBJ1-1; perhaps TRBD1 as D (6 bases). Germline CDR1 and CDR2: SGHTA and FQGNSA. This CDR3 comprises 16 residues. V dropped 4 bases and J dropped 0 bases, with 15 bases sitting between them. As DNA, the CDR3 is TGTGCCAGCAGCTCAGGGGCAGGGGTGGTGAACACTGAAGCTTTCTTT. Translating gives CASSSGAGVVNTEAFF. Using reference TRBV7-2 and TRBJ1-1 for the parts outside the CDR3, the full variable domain is GAGVSQSPSNKVTEKGKDVELRCDPISGHTALYWYRQSLGQGLEFLIYFQGNSAPDKSGLPSDRFSAERTGGSVSTLTIQRTQQEDSAVYLCASSSGAGVVNTEAFFGQGTRLTVV.

A few counts support this clone. The chain employs TRBV18 and TRBJ1-5; 9 positions agree with TRBD1. V shed 5 bases, J shed 6 bases, and the junction held 2 bases outside the gene matches. Germline assignment: CDR1 KGHSH and CDR2 LQKENI. The CDR3 is made up of 13 amino acids. CDR3 bases: TGTGCCAGCTCAGCGGACAGGGGTCAGCCCCAGCATTTT. Protein: CASSADRGQPQHF. Combining the CDR3 with reference TRBV18 and TRBJ1-5 gives the whole variable domain NAGVMQNPRHLVRRRGQEARLRCSPMKGHSHVYWYRQLPEEGLKFMVYLQKENIIDESGMPKERFSAEFPKEGPSILRIQQVVRGDSAAYFCASSADRGQPQHFGDGTRLSIL.

This chain links TRBV4-1 with TRBJ2-2, with D possibly being TRBD1 (8 bases). The CDR3 extends over 15 amino acids. CDR1 and CDR2 from the germline V gene are MGHRA and YSYEKL. Trimming left V 4 bases short and J 6 bases short, with 15 bases between. For the CDR3, the DNA is TGCGCCAGCAGCCCCCGGACAGGGAGGGCCGGGGAGCTGTTTTTT. Translating it yields CASSPRTGRAGELFF.